This entry lists 30 T cell receptor beta chains sequenced from one sample in a study of early T cells in non-severe SARS-CoV-2 infection. TCRdb re-called the 5' RACE reads with MiXCR, one entry per CDR3 protein. The data contain 85,000 to 95,000 distinct CDR3 sequences, 16% of them singletons. The sample was whole blood, taken at baseline. The receptors stem from an adult who was a healthcare worker with PCR-confirmed SARS-CoV-2 infection or an uninfected control (not recorded which).

Ten or more counts support this clonotype. The chain is built from TRBV7-9 and TRBJ1-1; D is ambiguous. The CDR3 length is 14 residues. The germline V gene encodes CDR1 SEHNR and CDR2 FQNEAQ (reference sequence). Trimming cost V 1 base and J 5 bases, with 11 bases left between them. The CDR3 reads CASSLDGRFTEAFF. Here the CDR3 DNA reads TGTGCCAGCAGCTTAGACGGAAGGTTTACTGAAGCTTTCTTT.

Only a few counts were recorded for this clonotype. The chain carries TRBV6-1 and TRBJ1-4; possible D gene TRBD1, 5 bases. V dropped 8 bases and J dropped 5 bases, with 12 bases sitting between them. Germline-derived CDR1 and CDR2 are MNHNS and SASEGT. This CDR3 is built from 13 residues. CDR3 sequence reads: CASVPGVNEKLFF. CDR3 DNA sequence: TGTGCCAGCGTTCCGGGGGTAAATGAAAAACTGTTTTTT.

The rearrangement links TRBV4-3 to TRBJ1-4; D uncertain. The CDR3 contains 16 residues. From germline, CDR1 is LGHNA and CDR2 YSLEER. V lost 1 base and J 4 bases, leaving 13 bases between the germline ends. Here the CDR3 DNA reads TGCGCCAGCAGCCAAGGGACCCTCTATTATAATGAAAAACTGTTTTTT. Its protein product is CASSQGTLYYNEKLFF.

This clonotype showed up many times. V and J are TRBV12-3 or TRBV12-4 and TRBJ1-1; D ambiguous. The CDR3 runs to 17 residues. V was cut by 2 bases and J by 1 base, with 17 bases left in between. The CDR3: CASSLRMAAFSNTEAFF. Here the CDR3 DNA reads TGTGCCAGCAGTTTAAGAATGGCAGCATTTTCGAACACTGAAGCTTTCTTT.

The chain couples TRBV5-4 to TRBJ2-1; 8 nucleotides match TRBD2. CDR3 length: 18 residues. The V gene end was trimmed by 0 bases and the J gene end by 3 bases; junction bases not matched to a gene: 11. CDR1 SGHNT and CDR2 YYREEE come from the germline V gene (reference sequence). CDR3 DNA sequence: TGTGCCAGCAGCTTGGGGGGAAGCGGAGCGGGAGTCTACAATGAGCAGTTCTTC. Its translation is CASSLGGSGAGVYNEQFF.

There are a few counts of this clonotype. The gene calls are TRBV4-3 and TRBJ2-7, with TRBD2 as a possible D gene (6 bases). V lost 2 bases and J 2 bases, leaving 10 bases between the germline ends. The CDR3 is made up of 14 amino acids. Germline assignment: CDR1 LGHNA and CDR2 YSLEER. The CDR3 loop is CASSQIAGTYEQYF. CDR3 DNA: TGCGCCAGCAGCCAAATCGCGGGGACCTACGAGCAGTACTTC.

The chain uses TRBV28 and TRBJ2-1, with 12 bases aligning to TRBD2. The CDR3 is made up of 19 amino acids. V was pared by 5 bases and J by 2 bases, with 13 bases of the junction left unmatched. CDR1 MDHEN and CDR2 SYDVKM come from the germline V gene. This CDR3 is CASSRASGRAGSTYNEQFF. CDR3 nucleotides: TGTGCCAGCAGTCGAGCTAGCGGGAGGGCCGGTAGTACCTACAATGAGCAGTTCTTC.

J is TRBJ2-2 and V is TRBV19; possibly TRBD1 or TRBD2 for D (5 bases each). The CDR3 loop spans 15 amino acids. V shed 5 bases and J shed 0 bases, with 10 bases lying between them. The germline V gene has CDR1 LNHDA and CDR2 SQIVND (reference sequence). The CDR3: CASSFGTANTGELFF. DNA of the CDR3: TGTGCCAGTAGTTTCGGGACGGCGAACACCGGGGAGCTGTTTTTT.

This clonotype appeared a few times. This chain joins TRBV2 and TRBJ2-4; D is unclear. Between the trimmed V and J ends, which lost 2 bases and 0 bases, there was a span of 5 bases. The CDR3 sequence is 14 residues long. Germline V gives CDR1 SNHLY, CDR2 FYNNEI. The CDR3 sequence: CASSESVAKNIQYF. As DNA, the CDR3 is TGTGCCAGCAGTGAATCGGTAGCCAAAAACATTCAGTACTTC.

This sequence joins TRBV7-9 and TRBJ2-2, with 10 nucleotides matching TRBD1. The CDR3 has 16 residues. V lost 7 bases to trimming and J lost 0 bases; unmatched junction nucleotides: 5. The germline V gene has CDR1 SEHNR and CDR2 FQNEAQ (reference sequence). CDR3 bases: TGTGCCAGCACCGAGACAGGGGGCCCGAACACCGGGGAGCTGTTTTTT. Its protein is CASTETGGPNTGELFF.

This clonotype came up a few times. The chain couples TRBV6-6 to TRBJ1-2, with TRBD1 as a possible D gene (6 bases). V was clipped by 5 bases and J by 2 bases, with 12 bases between them. CDR1 and CDR2 from the germline V gene are MNHNY and SVGAGI (reference sequence). The CDR3 extends over 14 amino acids. The DNA for the CDR3 is TGTGCCAGCAGTACGCAACAGGGCAACTATGGCTACACCTTC. Its translation is CASSTQQGNYGYTF.

CDR3 DNA sequence: TGCAGTGCTAGAGATTGGACAGGAAGCACTGAAGCTTTCTTT. Its protein product is CSARDWTGSTEAFF. The V gene is TRBV20-1, the J gene TRBJ1-1; 7 nucleotides match TRBD1. Germline V gene data show CDR1 as DFQATT and CDR2 as SNEGSKA (reference sequence). Trimming took 0 bases from V and 4 from J; bases not matched to a gene: 5. The CDR3 consists of 14 residues.

This clonotype came up a few times. The chain combines TRBV5-1 with TRBJ2-7; weak D call: TRBD2 (6 bases). Per the germline V gene, CDR1 is SGHRS and CDR2 is YFSETQ. This CDR3 is built from 14 residues. Deletions cut 2 bases from V and 2 bases from J, with 11 bases between. CDR3 region: CASSFNGGAYEQYF. In DNA, the CDR3 is TGCGCCAGCAGCTTTAACGGAGGGGCCTACGAGCAGTACTTC.

The rearrangement uses TRBV6-5 and TRBJ1-6, with D possibly being TRBD1 (5 bases). Between the trimmed V and J ends, which lost 2 bases and 7 bases, there was a span of 15 bases. CDR3 length: 16 residues. CDR1 is MNHEY and CDR2 is SVGAGI in the germline V gene. In DNA form, the CDR3 reads TGTGCCAGCAGTTACCGCGTCCGGGACCCAAATTCACCCCTCCACTTT. Translating it yields CASSYRVRDPNSPLHF.

This clonotype was picked up a small number of times. The chain combines TRBV20-1 with TRBJ2-3, with no clear D. From germline, CDR1 is DFQATT and CDR2 SNEGSKA (reference sequence). V lost 5 bases to trimming and J lost 2 bases, with 17 bases between them. There are 15 residues in the CDR3. CDR3 in DNA: TGCAGTGCTGCCCTCCCAAAACTAATCACAGATACGCAGTATTTT. Residues: CSAALPKLITDTQYF.

The chain uses TRBV25-1 and TRBJ2-7; the match to TRBD2 covers 10 bases. The CDR3 runs 15 residues. Trimming removed 8 bases from V and 4 bases from J; junction bases left unmatched: 11. CDR1 and CDR2 (germline): MGHDK, SYGVNS. This CDR3 reads CASGSGAGGLYEQYF. In nucleotides, the CDR3 is TGTGCCAGCGGATCTGGAGCGGGAGGGCTGTACGAGCAGTACTTC.

This clonotype was counted only a few times. The rearrangement links TRBV12-3 or TRBV12-4 to TRBJ2-2; 8 nucleotides match TRBD1. The CDR3 spans 15 residues. J lost 6 bases, V lost 3 bases, and 6 bases had no gene match. The DNA for the CDR3 is TGTGCCAGCAGTTTTCGTCAGGGGGCCGCCGGGGAGCTGTTTTTT. This translates into CASSFRQGAAGELFF.

As to this clonotype: The junction and the germline gene differ at one end; a read error may be behind it. This chain uses TRBV6-2 or TRBV6-3 with TRBJ2-7; no reliable D call. The CDR3 extends over 11 amino acids. Germline V gene data show CDR1 as MNHEY and CDR2 as SVGEGT. The DNA of the CDR3 is TGTGCCAGCAGTTACTCCAACGAGCAGTACTTC. Protein: CASSYSNEQYF.

J is TRBJ2-7 and V is TRBV28; weak D call: TRBD2 (5 bases). Germline V gives CDR1 MDHEN, CDR2 SYDVKM. The CDR3 covers 11 residues. V was shortened by 10 bases and J by 0 bases, with 7 bases between the two germline ends. DNA of the CDR3: TGTGCCACGAGGGCCTCCTACGAGCAGTACTTC. The encoded protein is CATRASYEQYF. The full variable domain, rest sourced from reference TRBV28 and TRBJ2-7, is DVKVTQSSRYLVKRTGEKVFLECVQDMDHENMFWYRQDPGLGLRLIYFSYDVKMKEKGDIPEGYSVSREKKERFSLILESASTNQTSMYLCATRASYEQYFGPGTRLTVT.

This clonotype was found many times. The chain is built from TRBV20-1 and TRBJ2-1; 11 bases fit TRBD2. Germline assignment: CDR1 DFQATT and CDR2 SNEGSKA (reference sequence). Germline trimming cut 3 bases from V and 0 bases from J; bases unmatched to any gene: 7. The CDR3 extends over 17 amino acids. CDR3: CSARVLAGGSSYNEQFF. The DNA for the CDR3 is TGCAGTGCTAGGGTCTTAGCGGGAGGGAGCTCCTACAATGAGCAGTTCTTC.

This clonotype appeared a few times. CDR3 sequence reads: CASSPRSRVAGSPYEQYF. The CDR3 region has the DNA TGTGCCAGCAGTCCCCGGAGTAGGGTAGCGGGGTCTCCCTACGAGCAGTACTTC. The V call is TRBV27, the J call TRBJ2-7; 8 nucleotides line up with TRBD2. Germline V gene data show CDR1 as MNHEY and CDR2 as SMNVEV (reference sequence). The CDR3 consists of 18 residues. Trimming at V came to 5 bases and at J to 2 bases, leaving 17 bases not matched to a gene.

This clonotype was observed a handful of times. The gene calls are TRBV5-1 and TRBJ1-2; the D is unclear. V lost 4 bases and J 0 bases, leaving 19 bases between the germline ends. Per germline, CDR1 SGHRS and CDR2 YFSETQ. The CDR3 length is 17 residues. The CDR3 bases are TGCGCCAGCAGCGAGATTTCCAGGACGGAAGCTAACTATGGCTACACCTTC. It encodes CASSEISRTEANYGYTF.

The chain couples TRBV24-1 to TRBJ2-7; D possibly matches TRBD1 or TRBD2 (5 bases each). The CDR3 spans 12 residues. Germline lookup yields CDR1 KGHDR and CDR2 SFDVKD. V was trimmed by 2 bases and J by 6 bases, leaving 7 bases between them. The CDR3 loop reads CATSDYGGEQYF. CDR3 DNA: TGTGCCACCAGTGATTATGGGGGCGAGCAGTACTTC.

The chain joins TRBV7-9 to TRBJ1-1; 7 bases match TRBD1. From germline, CDR1 is SEHNR and CDR2 FQNEAQ (reference sequence). With V trimmed by 3 bases and J by 2 bases, 3 bases remained unmatched. The CDR3 is 14 residues long. This CDR3 is CASSLRDRNTEAFF. CDR3 DNA sequence: TGTGCCAGCAGCTTGCGGGACAGAAACACTGAAGCTTTCTTT.

This clonotype was observed once. The chain links TRBV5-4 to TRBJ2-5; possibly TRBD1 or TRBD2 for D (5 bases each). There are 14 residues in the CDR3. V gave up 5 bases and J gave up 1 base, with 12 bases separating them. The germline gives CDR1 SGHNT, CDR2 YYREEE (reference sequence). This CDR3 reads CASRPGRTQETQYF. In DNA form, the CDR3 reads TGTGCCAGCAGACCGGGACGCACCCAAGAGACCCAGTACTTC.

There are a few counts of this clonotype. The V gene is TRBV20-1, the J gene TRBJ2-3, with 7 nucleotides matching TRBD2. The V gene's germline CDR1 is DFQATT and CDR2 SNEGSKA (reference sequence). The CDR3 is 13 residues long. V shed 3 bases, J shed 7 bases, and the junction held 7 bases outside the gene matches. CDR3 sequence: CSASWRERNTQYF. The CDR3 nucleotides read TGCAGTGCTAGTTGGCGGGAGCGGAATACGCAGTATTTT.

This clonotype came up many times. J is TRBJ2-1 and V is TRBV20-1, with 11 bases that match TRBD2. This CDR3 contains 16 residues. Per germline, CDR1 DFQATT and CDR2 SNEGSKA (reference sequence). J was trimmed by 7 bases and V by 1 base; bases with no gene match: 9. CDR3 residues: CSARASSSGRWNEQFF. The CDR3 DNA reads as TGCAGTGCTAGAGCCTCATCTAGCGGGAGGTGGAATGAGCAGTTCTTC.

This chain connects TRBV21-1 to TRBJ2-5. TRBV21-1 corresponds to a pseudogene. This CDR3 spans 16 amino acids. CDR3 nucleotides: TGTGCCAGCAGCAAAGGCCGCAGCCTACCCCAAGAGACCCAGTACTTC. Its translation: CASSKGRSLPQETQYF.

The V gene is TRBV7-8, the J gene TRBJ1-5; TRBD1 is a possible D gene (6 bases). CDR3 length: 16 amino acids. CDR1 SGHVS and CDR2 FQNEAQ come from the germline V gene. V was cut by 5 bases and J by 6 bases, with 20 bases left in between. The CDR3 loop is CASSTHPRDIVQPQHF. The CDR3 DNA is TGTGCCAGCAGCACACACCCCAGGGACATCGTTCAGCCCCAGCATTTT. The full variable domain, in which reference TRBV7-8 and TRBJ1-5 provide the parts outside the CDR3, is GAGVSQSPRYKVAKRGQDVALRCDPISGHVSLFWYQQALGQGPEFLTYFQNEAQLDKSGLPSDRFFAERPEGSVSTLKIQRTQQEDSAVYLCASSTHPRDIVQPQHFGDGTRLSIL.

CDR3: CASSLPVTGELFF. CDR3 DNA: TGTGCCAGCAGCCTGCCGGTTACCGGGGAGCTGTTTTTT. The gene calls are TRBV9 and TRBJ2-2; D unclear. The V end lost 4 bases, the J end lost 5 bases, and 9 bases lay between the germline ends. Germline CDR1 reads SGDLS; CDR2 reads YYNGEE. CDR3 length: 13 residues.